Shown below are 26 T cell receptor beta chains from a single sample sequenced in a study of OX40 agonist ivuxolimab in advanced cancers. TCRdb keeps only in-frame clones here, not all; method: immunoSEQ multiplex PCR. This table has 65,000 to 90,000 clones, 75% to 95% appearing once. The source was CD4+ or CD8+ T cells sorted from blood, collected in a trial of the OX40 agonist ivuxolimab. The receptors originated from an adult with an advanced solid tumor such as melanoma, head and neck, liver or kidney cancer.

This clone came up once. The chain joins TRBV9 to TRBJ2-7; weak D call: TRBD2 (5 bases). This CDR3 has 13 residues. The V end lost 4 bases, the J end lost 3 bases, and 11 bases lay between the germline ends. From germline, CDR1 is SGDLS and CDR2 YYNGEE. The CDR3 DNA reads as TGTGCCAGCAGCCCGGACTCCTACTACGAGCAGTACTTC. It codes for CASSPDSYYEQYF.

The chain is built from TRBV5-4 and TRBJ2-1; D is undetermined. CDR3 length: 13 residues. V lost 0 bases, J lost 5 bases, and 6 bases lay in between. Germline CDR1 and CDR2: SGHNT and YYREEE (reference sequence). The DNA of the CDR3 is TGTGCCAGCAGCTTGGTAGGAAACAATGAGCAGTTCTTC. This gives the protein CASSLVGNNEQFF.

The chain employs TRBV7-8 and TRBJ2-7; D unresolved. Trimming left V 5 bases short and J 3 bases short, with 5 bases between. CDR1 and CDR2 from the germline V gene are SGHVS and FQNEAQ. This CDR3 contains 11 residues. The CDR3 reads CASSQYYEQYF. CDR3 DNA sequence: TGTGCCAGCAGCCAATACTACGAGCAGTACTTC. Together with reference TRBV7-8 and TRBJ2-7, the CDR3 gives the full variable domain: GAGVSQSPRYKVAKRGQDVALRCDPISGHVSLFWYQQALGQGPEFLTYFQNEAQLDKSGLPSDRFFAERPEGSVSTLKIQRTQQEDSAVYLCASSQYYEQYFGPGTRLTVT.

The J gene is TRBJ2-2, the V gene TRBV7-9; weak D call: TRBD2 (6 bases). CDR1 and CDR2 (germline): SEHNR, FQNEAQ (reference sequence). V lost 3 bases, J lost 7 bases, and 9 bases lay in between. The CDR3 is 13 amino acids. The CDR3 coding sequence is TGTGCCAGCAGCTTGGGAGGAGACGGGGAGCTGTTTTTT. Encoded protein: CASSLGGDGELFF. The full variable domain, with the rest looked up from reference TRBV7-9 and TRBJ2-2, is DTGVSQNPRHKITKRGQNVTFRCDPISEHNRLYWYRQTLGQGPEFLTYFQNEAQLEKSRLLSDRFSAERPKGSFSTLEIQRTEQGDSAMYLCASSLGGDGELFFGEGSRLTVL.

The chain uses TRBV11-2 and TRBJ2-7; D uncertain. The CDR3 is made up of 11 amino acids. Germline V CDR1 and CDR2: SGHAT, FQNNGV. The V and J ends lost 5 bases and 3 bases respectively, with 5 bases between them. The CDR3 DNA is TGTGCCAGCAGCGAACACTACGAGCAGTACTTC. Protein: CASSEHYEQYF.

The chain joins TRBV7-2 to TRBJ2-2; 9 bases are shared with TRBD1. Germline V CDR1 and CDR2: SGHTA, FQGNSA. V shed 5 bases and J 3 bases; nucleotides not matched to a gene: 4. The CDR3 spans 15 residues. CDR3 loop: CASSPQGADTGELFF. In DNA form, the CDR3 reads TGTGCCAGCAGCCCACAGGGGGCGGACACCGGGGAGCTGTTTTTT.

The chain recombines TRBV5-1 with TRBJ1-3; D ambiguous. The CDR3 totals 15 residues. CDR1 and CDR2 (germline): SGHRS, YFSETQ. Trimming pared 3 bases from V and 0 bases from J, leaving 10 bases between. The CDR3 DNA sequence: TGCGCCAGCAGCTCAGACGGCTCCTCTGGAAACACCATATATTTT. Residues: CASSSDGSSGNTIYF.

The chain's CDR3 is CASSPQPVNTGELFF. The CDR3 nucleotides are TGTGCCAGCTCACCCCAGCCGGTGAACACCGGGGAGCTGTTTTTT. The V call is TRBV2, the J call TRBJ2-2; D remains unclear. The CDR3 extends over 15 amino acids. CDR1 and CDR2 from the germline V gene are SNHLY and FYNNEI. V shed 8 bases and J shed 1 base, with 14 bases lying between them.

The chain is built from TRBV27 and TRBJ2-2, with a possible D match to TRBD1 (6 bases). The CDR3 runs to 14 residues. In germline, CDR1 is MNHEY, CDR2 SMNVEV (reference sequence). The V end lost 4 bases, the J end lost 6 bases, and 12 bases lay between the germline ends. The CDR3 reads CASSWGRSAGELFF. The CDR3 nucleotides read TGTGCCAGCAGTTGGGGGCGGAGCGCCGGGGAGCTGTTTTTT.

CDR3 sequence: CASSQTGRLGATNEKLFF. In DNA, the CDR3 is TGTGCCAGCAGTCAGACAGGGAGGCTCGGGGCAACTAATGAAAAACTGTTTTTT. The chain carries TRBV2 and TRBJ1-4; TRBD1 matches at 7 bases. The CDR3 spans 18 residues. V was clipped by 5 bases and J by 0 bases; unmatched bases: 12. Germline V gene lookup returns CDR1 SNHLY and CDR2 FYNNEI.

The V gene is TRBV5-4, the J gene TRBJ2-5; D unclear. Germline V CDR1 and CDR2: SGHNT, YYREEE (reference sequence). The V and J ends lost 2 bases and 4 bases respectively, with 9 bases between them. CDR3 length: 13 residues. CDR3 DNA: TGTGCCAGCAGCTTCTCCTTCGGAGAGACCCAGTACTTC. Its protein is CASSFSFGETQYF.

The chain uses TRBV7-2 and TRBJ1-6; D is perhaps TRBD1 (6 bases). CDR3 length equals 15 residues. Germline CDR1 reads SGHTA; CDR2 reads FQGNSA. Trimming cost V 0 bases and J 6 bases, with 9 bases left between them. The CDR3 DNA is TGTGCCAGCAGCTTAGCGCCGGGGGCTAATTCACCCCTCCACTTT. Residues: CASSLAPGANSPLHF.

The chain recombines TRBV7-2 with TRBJ2-3; 8 nucleotides agree with TRBD1. With V trimmed by 5 bases and J by 3 bases, 10 bases remained unmatched. The CDR3 covers 16 residues. Germline V gene sequence: CDR1 SGHTA, CDR2 FQGNSA. CDR3 sequence: CASSPQGARGTDTQYF. The CDR3, as DNA: TGTGCCAGCAGCCCGCAGGGGGCGAGGGGAACAGATACGCAGTATTTT.

A single count supports this clone. V gene TRBV10-3 combines with J gene TRBJ2-1; 8 bases fit TRBD2. Germline V lookup: CDR1 ENHRY, CDR2 SYGVKD. The CDR3 loop spans 12 amino acids. V shed 2 bases, J shed 13 bases, and the junction held 4 bases outside the gene matches. In nucleotides, the CDR3 is TGTGCCATCAGTGAGGGGACTAGTAATCAGTTCTTC. Translated: CAISEGTSNQFF.

V is TRBV6-1 and J is TRBJ2-5; D remains unclear. V was pared by 6 bases and J by 3 bases, with 17 bases between. This CDR3 is 15 amino acids long. Per germline, CDR1 MNHNS and CDR2 SASEGT. CDR3 nucleotides: TGTGCCAGCAGCCGCGGTCGCGCTACAGAAGAGACCCAGTACTTC. Translation: CASSRGRATEETQYF.

This clone was found once. The CDR3 sequence is CATSRAQTFPTQYF. In DNA form, the CDR3 reads TGTGCCACCAGCAGAGCTCAGACTTTCCCTACGCAGTATTTT. The genes are TRBV15 and TRBJ2-3; no definite D call. Trimming removed 1 base from V and 8 bases from J, with 13 bases in between. Germline V gene sequence: CDR1 LNHNV, CDR2 YYDKDF (reference sequence). CDR3 size: 14 residues.

The rearrangement joins TRBV11-2 to TRBJ2-2; D may be TRBD1 (6 bases). V was clipped by 3 bases and J by 8 bases, with 7 bases between them. Germline CDR1 is SGHAT and CDR2 is FQNNGV. The CDR3 has 12 residues. The CDR3 sequence is CASSFQGGELFF. The DNA of the CDR3 is TGTGCCAGCAGCTTTCAGGGGGGGGAGCTGTTTTTT.

V is TRBV28 and J is TRBJ2-5; TRBD2 agrees at 7 bases. The CDR3 has 15 residues. V was pared by 7 bases and J by 3 bases, with 11 bases of the junction left unmatched. Per germline, CDR1 MDHEN and CDR2 SYDVKM. DNA of the CDR3: TGTGCCAGCACCCCAACAGCTAGCGGTAAAGAGACCCAGTACTTC. It yields the protein CASTPTASGKETQYF.

The rearrangement joins TRBV28 to TRBJ1-1, with D unclear. The CDR3 extends over 11 amino acids. V lost 3 bases and J lost 6, with 5 bases in between. The germline gives CDR1 MDHEN, CDR2 SYDVKM. The CDR3 protein is CASSFWAEAFF. Written as DNA, the CDR3 is TGTGCCAGCAGTTTTTGGGCTGAAGCTTTCTTT.

V usage is TRBV28 and J usage is TRBJ2-2; 7 positions agree with TRBD1. The CDR3 contains 16 residues. Germline loops: CDR1 MDHEN, CDR2 SYDVKM. Germline trimming cut 0 bases from V and 6 bases from J; bases unmatched to any gene: 7. CDR3 in DNA: TGTGCCAGCAGTTTATGGGGACAGTCCGCAGCCGGGGAGCTGTTTTTT. Its protein is CASSLWGQSAAGELFF.

As regards this clone: Within the sample, other DNA sequences also encode this same CDR3. This chain connects TRBV7-9 to TRBJ2-7; D not resolved. The CDR3 covers 12 residues. Germline assignment: CDR1 SEHNR and CDR2 FQNEAQ (reference sequence). V was trimmed by 2 bases and J by 3 bases, leaving 5 bases between them. CDR3 coding DNA: TGTGCCAGCAGCTTATCCGGCTACGAGCAGTACTTC. This encodes CASSLSGYEQYF.

This clone showed up just once. CDR3 sequence reads: CASSEFGGNREYF. In DNA form, the CDR3 reads TGTGCCAGCAGTGAATTTGGGGGTAATAGGGAGTACTTC. The chain employs TRBV25-1 and TRBJ2-7; D is perhaps TRBD1 or TRBD2 (5 bases each). The V gene lost 1 base and the J gene lost 11 bases, with 15 bases spanning the gap. CDR3 length equals 13 residues. From germline, CDR1 is MGHDK and CDR2 SYGVNS.

The chain recombines TRBV11-3 with TRBJ1-3, with D perhaps TRBD1 (6 bases). Trimming took 5 bases from V and 1 from J, leaving 27 bases between them. The germline V gene encodes CDR1 SGHNT and CDR2 YENEEA. This CDR3 spans 20 amino acids. CDR3: CASSPRDPGEVEESGNTIYF. DNA of the CDR3: TGTGCCAGCAGCCCTAGGGACCCAGGGGAGGTTGAGGAATCTGGAAACACCATATATTTT.

This clone has only one observation. The V and J genes are TRBV6-1 and TRBJ1-1, with TRBD1 matching over 10 bases. This CDR3 region has 13 residues. V gave up 5 bases and J gave up 4 bases; unmatched junction bases: 1. Germline CDR1 MNHNS, CDR2 SASEGT. This CDR3 reads CASSWTGGTEAFF. CDR3 nucleotides: TGTGCCAGCAGTTGGACAGGGGGCACTGAAGCTTTCTTT.

Here the CDR3 reads CATSVLPPGQGGEQFF. CDR3 in DNA: TGTGCCACCAGCGTATTACCTCCGGGACAGGGTGGTGAGCAGTTCTTC. The rearrangement uses TRBV15 and TRBJ2-1; TRBD1 aligns across 9 bases. The CDR3 totals 16 residues. V lost 5 bases, J lost 9 bases, and 14 bases stayed unmatched. The germline CDR1 and CDR2 sequences are LNHNV and YYDKDF (reference sequence).

This clone was detected once. The V call is TRBV7-9, the J call TRBJ2-2; D gene unclear. The CDR3 runs 16 residues. Germline V gene data show CDR1 as SEHNR and CDR2 as FQNEAQ (reference sequence). V was pared by 3 bases and J by 4 bases, with 15 bases between. The CDR3 nucleotides read TGTGCCAGCAGCTTTGGGTCAGGAGTCGCCACCGGGGAGCTGTTTTTT. The encoded protein is CASSFGSGVATGELFF.